Here is one T cell receptor beta chain with its context. Sequencing was performed with immunoSEQ multiplex PCR; in TCRdb, only in-frame clones are kept and a portion is missing. Of about 47,000 clones in the sample, 85% to 90% are singletons; the top ten hold less than 2%. The entry originates in a study of T cell changes during pregnancy in multiple sclerosis. Germline CDR1 and CDR2: MNHEY and SVGAGI. The CDR3 covers 14 residues. Trimming cost V 0 bases and J 5 bases, with 10 bases left between them. The J gene is TRBJ2-5, the V gene TRBV6-5; D remains unclear. This receptor was identified in a female donor with multiple sclerosis, enrolled in a pregnancy study. This sample comprised peripheral blood, obtained in the first trimester of pregnancy. CDR3 DNA: TGTGCCAGCAGTTACTCGAAAGTGCAGGAGACCCAGTACTTC. It specifies CASSYSKVQETQYF.